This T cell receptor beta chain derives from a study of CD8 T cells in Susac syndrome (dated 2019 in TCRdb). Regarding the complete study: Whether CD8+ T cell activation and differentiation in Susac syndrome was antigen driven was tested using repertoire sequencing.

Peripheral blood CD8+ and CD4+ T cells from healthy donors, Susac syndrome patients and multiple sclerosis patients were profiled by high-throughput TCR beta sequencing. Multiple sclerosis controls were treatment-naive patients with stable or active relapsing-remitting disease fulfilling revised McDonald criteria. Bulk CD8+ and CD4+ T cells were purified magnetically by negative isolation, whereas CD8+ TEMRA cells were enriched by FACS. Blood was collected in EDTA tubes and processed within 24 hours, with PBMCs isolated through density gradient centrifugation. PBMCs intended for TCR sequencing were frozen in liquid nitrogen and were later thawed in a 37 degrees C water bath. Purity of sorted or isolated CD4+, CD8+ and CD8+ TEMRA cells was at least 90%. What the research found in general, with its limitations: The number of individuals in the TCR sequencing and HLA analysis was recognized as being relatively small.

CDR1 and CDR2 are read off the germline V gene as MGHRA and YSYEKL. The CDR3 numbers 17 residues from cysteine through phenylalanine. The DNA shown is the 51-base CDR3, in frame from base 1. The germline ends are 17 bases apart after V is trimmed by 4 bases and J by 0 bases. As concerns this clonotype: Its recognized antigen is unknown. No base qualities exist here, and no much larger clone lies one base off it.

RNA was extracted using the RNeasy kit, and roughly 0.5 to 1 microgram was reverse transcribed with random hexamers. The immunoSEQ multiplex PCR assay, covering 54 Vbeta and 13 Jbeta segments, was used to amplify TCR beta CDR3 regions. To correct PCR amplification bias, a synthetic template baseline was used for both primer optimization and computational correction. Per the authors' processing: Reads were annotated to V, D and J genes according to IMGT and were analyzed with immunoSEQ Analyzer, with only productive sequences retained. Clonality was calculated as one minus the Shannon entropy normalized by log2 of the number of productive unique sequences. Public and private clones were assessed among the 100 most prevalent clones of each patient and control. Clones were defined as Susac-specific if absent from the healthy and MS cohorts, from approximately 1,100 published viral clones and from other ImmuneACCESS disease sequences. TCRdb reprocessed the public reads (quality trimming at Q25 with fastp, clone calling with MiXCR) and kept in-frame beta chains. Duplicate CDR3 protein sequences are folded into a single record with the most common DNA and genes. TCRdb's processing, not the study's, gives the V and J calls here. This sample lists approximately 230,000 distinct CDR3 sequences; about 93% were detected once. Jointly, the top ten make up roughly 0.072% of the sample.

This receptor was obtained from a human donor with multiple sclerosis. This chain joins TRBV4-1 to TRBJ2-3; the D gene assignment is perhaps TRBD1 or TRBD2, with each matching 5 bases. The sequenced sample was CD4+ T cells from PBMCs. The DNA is TGCGCCAGCAGCCCCTTTGGGGCGGGCTCCAGCACAGATACGCAGTATTTT. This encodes CASSPFGAGSSTDTQYF.